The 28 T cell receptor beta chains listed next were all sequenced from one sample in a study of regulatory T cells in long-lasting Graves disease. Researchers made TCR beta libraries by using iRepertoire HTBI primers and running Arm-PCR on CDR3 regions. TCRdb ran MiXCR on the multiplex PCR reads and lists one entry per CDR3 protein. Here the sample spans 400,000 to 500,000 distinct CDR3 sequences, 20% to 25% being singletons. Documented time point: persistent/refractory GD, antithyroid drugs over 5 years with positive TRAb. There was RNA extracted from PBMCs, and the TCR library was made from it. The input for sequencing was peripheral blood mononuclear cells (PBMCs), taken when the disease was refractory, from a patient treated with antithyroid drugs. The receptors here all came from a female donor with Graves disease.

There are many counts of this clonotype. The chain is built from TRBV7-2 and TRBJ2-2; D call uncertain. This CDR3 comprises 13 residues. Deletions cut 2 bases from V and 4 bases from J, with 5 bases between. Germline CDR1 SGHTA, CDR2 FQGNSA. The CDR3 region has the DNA TGTGCCAGCAGCTTATCGGGCACCGGGGAGCTGTTTTTT. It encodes CASSLSGTGELFF.

Here the CDR3 reads CASSAAGTSGRLTDTQYF. For the CDR3, the DNA is TGTGCCAGCAGCGCCGCCGGGACTAGCGGGAGGCTTACAGATACGCAGTATTTT. The chain joins TRBV7-8 to TRBJ2-3, with 15 bases fitting TRBD2. J gave up 3 bases and V 5 bases, and 9 bases lay outside the gene matches. Germline-derived CDR1 and CDR2 are SGHVS and FQNEAQ. The CDR3 is 18 residues long.

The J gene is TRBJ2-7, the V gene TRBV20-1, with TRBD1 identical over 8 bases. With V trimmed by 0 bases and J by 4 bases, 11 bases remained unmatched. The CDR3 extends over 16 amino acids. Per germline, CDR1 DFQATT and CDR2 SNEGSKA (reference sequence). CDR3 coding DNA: TGCAGTGCTAGAGATCACAGGACAGGGCCCGGGTACGAGCAGTACTTC. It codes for CSARDHRTGPGYEQYF.

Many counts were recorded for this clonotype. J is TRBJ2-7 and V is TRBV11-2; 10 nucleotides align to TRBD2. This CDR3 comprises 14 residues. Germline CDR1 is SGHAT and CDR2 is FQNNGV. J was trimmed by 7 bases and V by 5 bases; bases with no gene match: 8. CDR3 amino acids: CASSPVAGGEEQYF. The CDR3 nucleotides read TGTGCCAGCAGCCCGGTAGCGGGAGGAGAAGAGCAGTACTTC.

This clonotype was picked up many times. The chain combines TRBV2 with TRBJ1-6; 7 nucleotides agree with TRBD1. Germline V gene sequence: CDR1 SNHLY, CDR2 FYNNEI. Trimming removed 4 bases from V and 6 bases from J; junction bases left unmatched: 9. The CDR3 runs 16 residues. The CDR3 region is CASSATGESSNSPLHF. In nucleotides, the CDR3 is TGTGCCAGCAGTGCTACAGGGGAGTCAAGTAATTCACCCCTCCACTTT.

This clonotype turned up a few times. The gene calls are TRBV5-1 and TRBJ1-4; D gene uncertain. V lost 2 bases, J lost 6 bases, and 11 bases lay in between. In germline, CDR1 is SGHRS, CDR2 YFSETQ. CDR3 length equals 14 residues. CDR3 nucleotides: TGCGCCAGCAGCTTCCGGGAGGGCGATGAAAAACTGTTTTTT. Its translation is CASSFREGDEKLFF.

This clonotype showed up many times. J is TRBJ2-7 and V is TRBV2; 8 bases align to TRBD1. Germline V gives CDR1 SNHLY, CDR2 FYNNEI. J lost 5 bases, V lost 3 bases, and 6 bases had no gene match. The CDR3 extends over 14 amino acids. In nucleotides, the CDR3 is TGTGCCAGCAGTGATGGACAGGGCTTCCACGAGCAGTACTTC. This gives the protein CASSDGQGFHEQYF.

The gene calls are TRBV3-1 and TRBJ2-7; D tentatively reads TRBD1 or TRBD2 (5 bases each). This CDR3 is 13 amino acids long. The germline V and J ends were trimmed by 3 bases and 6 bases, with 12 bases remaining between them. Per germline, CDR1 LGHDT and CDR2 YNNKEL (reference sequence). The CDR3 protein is CASSQYEGSEQYF. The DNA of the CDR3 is TGTGCCAGCAGCCAGTATGAGGGGTCCGAGCAGTACTTC.

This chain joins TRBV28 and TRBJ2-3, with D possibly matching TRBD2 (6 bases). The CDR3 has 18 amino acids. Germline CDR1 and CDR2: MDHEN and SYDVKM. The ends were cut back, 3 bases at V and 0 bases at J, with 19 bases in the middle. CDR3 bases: TGTGCCAGCAGTTTCCCCGCCGGGACTCGATCTAGCACAGATACGCAGTATTTT. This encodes CASSFPAGTRSSTDTQYF.

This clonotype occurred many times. CDR3 DNA: TGTGCCAGCAGCCCGGAAGACTCCCGAAGGGAGACCCAGTACTTC. This gives the protein CASSPEDSRRETQYF. The chain is built from TRBV11-2 and TRBJ2-5; no definite D call. Looked up from germline, CDR1 is SGHAT and CDR2 is FQNNGV. Trimming shortened V by 5 bases and J by 5 bases, and 18 bases separated the two germline ends. The CDR3 is 15 residues long.

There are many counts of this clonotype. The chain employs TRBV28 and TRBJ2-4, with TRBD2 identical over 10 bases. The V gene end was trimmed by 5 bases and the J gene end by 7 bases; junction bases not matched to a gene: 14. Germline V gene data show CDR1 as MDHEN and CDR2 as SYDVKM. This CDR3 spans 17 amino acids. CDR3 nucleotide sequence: TGTGCCAGCAGTAATACACGGCAGCGGGAGGGCATGAACATTCAGTACTTC. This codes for CASSNTRQREGMNIQYF.

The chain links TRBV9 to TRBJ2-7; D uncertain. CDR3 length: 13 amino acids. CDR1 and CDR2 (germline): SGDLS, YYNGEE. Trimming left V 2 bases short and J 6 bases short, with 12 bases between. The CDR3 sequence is CASSVSLTTEQYF. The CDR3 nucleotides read TGTGCCAGCAGCGTTTCCTTGACGACCGAGCAGTACTTC.

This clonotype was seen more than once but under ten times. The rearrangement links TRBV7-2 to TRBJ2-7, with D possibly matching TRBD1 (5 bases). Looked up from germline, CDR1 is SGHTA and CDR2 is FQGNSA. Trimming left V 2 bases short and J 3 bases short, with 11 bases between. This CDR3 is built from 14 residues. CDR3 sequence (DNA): TGTGCCAGCAGCTTACGTCAGGGTTACTACGAGCAGTACTTC. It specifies CASSLRQGYYEQYF.

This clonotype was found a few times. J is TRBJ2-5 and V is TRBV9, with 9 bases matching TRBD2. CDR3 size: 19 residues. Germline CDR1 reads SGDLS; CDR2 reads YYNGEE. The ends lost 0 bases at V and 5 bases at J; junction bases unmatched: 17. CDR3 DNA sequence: TGTGCCAGCAGCGTAGGCACTAGCGGGCTCACCCCCACCCCGGAGACCCAGTACTTC. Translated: CASSVGTSGLTPTPETQYF.

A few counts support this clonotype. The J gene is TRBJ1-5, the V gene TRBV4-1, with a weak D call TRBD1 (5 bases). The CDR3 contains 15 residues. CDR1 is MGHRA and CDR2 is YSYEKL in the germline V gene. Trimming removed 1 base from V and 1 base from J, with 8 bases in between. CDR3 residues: CASSQARVSNQPQHF. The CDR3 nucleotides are TGCGCCAGCAGCCAAGCCAGGGTGAGCAATCAGCCCCAGCATTTT.

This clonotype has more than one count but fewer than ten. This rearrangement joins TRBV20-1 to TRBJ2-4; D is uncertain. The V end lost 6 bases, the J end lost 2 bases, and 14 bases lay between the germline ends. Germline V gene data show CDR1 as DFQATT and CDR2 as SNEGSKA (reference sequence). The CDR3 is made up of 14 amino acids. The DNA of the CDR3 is TGCAGTGCCCCGAAGGTGAGCTCCAAAAACATTCAGTACTTC. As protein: CSAPKVSSKNIQYF.

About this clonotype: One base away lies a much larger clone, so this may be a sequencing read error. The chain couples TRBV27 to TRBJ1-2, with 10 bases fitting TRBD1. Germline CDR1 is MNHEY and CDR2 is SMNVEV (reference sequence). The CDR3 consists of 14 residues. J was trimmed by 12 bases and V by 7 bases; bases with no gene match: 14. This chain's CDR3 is CASTAGTGAYGNTF. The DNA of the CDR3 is TGTGCCAGCACCGCCGGGACAGGGGCTTACGGCAACACCTTC.

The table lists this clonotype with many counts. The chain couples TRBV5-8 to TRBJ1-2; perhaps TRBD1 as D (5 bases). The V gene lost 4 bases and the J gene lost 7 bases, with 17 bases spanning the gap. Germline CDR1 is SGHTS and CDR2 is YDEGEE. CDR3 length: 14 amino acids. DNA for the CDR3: TGTGCCAGCAGCCACAGGACGGCGATGCTTGGCTACACCTTC. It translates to CASSHRTAMLGYTF.

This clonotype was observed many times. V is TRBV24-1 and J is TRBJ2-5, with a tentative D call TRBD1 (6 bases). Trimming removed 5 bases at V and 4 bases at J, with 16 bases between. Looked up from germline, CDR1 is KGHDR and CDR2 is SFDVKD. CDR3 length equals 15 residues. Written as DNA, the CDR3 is TGTGCCACCAGTGTCACCAGGGGAGCAGCAGAGACCCAGTACTTC. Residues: CATSVTRGAAETQYF.

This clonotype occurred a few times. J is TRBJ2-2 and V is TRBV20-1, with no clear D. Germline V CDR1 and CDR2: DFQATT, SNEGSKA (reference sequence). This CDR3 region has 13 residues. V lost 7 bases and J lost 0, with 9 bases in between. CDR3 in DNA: TGCAGTGTCGGGCCCTCGAACACCGGGGAGCTGTTTTTT. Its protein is CSVGPSNTGELFF.

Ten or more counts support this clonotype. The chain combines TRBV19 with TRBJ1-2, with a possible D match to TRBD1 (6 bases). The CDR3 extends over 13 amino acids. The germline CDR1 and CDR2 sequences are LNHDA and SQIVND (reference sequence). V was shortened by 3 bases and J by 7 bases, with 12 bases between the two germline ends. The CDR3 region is CASSINAGVGYTF. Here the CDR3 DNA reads TGTGCCAGTAGTATCAACGCAGGGGTTGGCTACACCTTC.

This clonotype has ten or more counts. In DNA, the CDR3 is TGTGCCAGCACCCTAGGGACAGGGAAAGAGACCCAGTACTTC. Translated: CASTLGTGKETQYF. The chain employs TRBV12-3 or TRBV12-4 and TRBJ2-5; TRBD1 aligns across 9 bases. Trimming took 7 bases from V and 3 from J; bases not matched to a gene: 6. This CDR3 comprises 14 residues.

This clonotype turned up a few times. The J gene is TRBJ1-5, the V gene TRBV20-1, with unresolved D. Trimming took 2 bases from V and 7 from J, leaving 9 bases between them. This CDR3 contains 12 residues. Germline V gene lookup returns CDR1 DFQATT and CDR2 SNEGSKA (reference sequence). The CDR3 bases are TGCAGTGCTAGAATAGGCGTCCAGCCCCAGCATTTT. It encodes CSARIGVQPQHF.

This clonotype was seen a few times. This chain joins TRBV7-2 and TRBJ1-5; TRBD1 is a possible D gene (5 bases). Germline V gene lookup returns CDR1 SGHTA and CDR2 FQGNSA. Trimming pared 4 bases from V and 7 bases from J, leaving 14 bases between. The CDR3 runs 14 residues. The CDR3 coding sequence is TGTGCCAGCAGCTCGTCCTCCTGGGACCAGCCCCAGCATTTT. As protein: CASSSSSWDQPQHF.

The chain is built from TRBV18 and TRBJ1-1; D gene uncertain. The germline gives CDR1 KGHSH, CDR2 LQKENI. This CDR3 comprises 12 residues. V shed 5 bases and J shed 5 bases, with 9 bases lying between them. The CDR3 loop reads CASSSQVTEAFF. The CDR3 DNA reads TGTGCCAGCTCATCACAAGTGACTGAAGCTTTCTTT.

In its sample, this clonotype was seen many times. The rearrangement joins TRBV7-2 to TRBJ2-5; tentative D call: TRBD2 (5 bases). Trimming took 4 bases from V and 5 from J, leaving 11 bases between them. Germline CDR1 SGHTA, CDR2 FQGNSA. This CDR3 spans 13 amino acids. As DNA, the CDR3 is TGTGCCAGCAGCTCCCTCCGAGGGGAGACCCAGTACTTC. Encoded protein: CASSSLRGETQYF.

The CDR3 loop is CSASLVGGLYNEQYF. The CDR3 region has the DNA TGCAGTGCTAGTTTGGTAGGGGGCCTCTATAACGAGCAGTACTTC. This sequence joins TRBV20-1 and TRBJ2-7; 7 bases align to TRBD1. V was pared by 3 bases and J by 5 bases, with 13 bases of the junction left unmatched. CDR1 DFQATT and CDR2 SNEGSKA come from the germline V gene (reference sequence). This CDR3 comprises 15 residues.

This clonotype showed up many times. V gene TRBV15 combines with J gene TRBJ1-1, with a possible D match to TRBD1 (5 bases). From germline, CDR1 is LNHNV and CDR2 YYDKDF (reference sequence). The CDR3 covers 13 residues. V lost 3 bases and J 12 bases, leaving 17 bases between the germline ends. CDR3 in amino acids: CATSRRTLTITFF. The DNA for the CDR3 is TGTGCCACCAGCAGGAGGACACTTACCATTACTTTCTTT.